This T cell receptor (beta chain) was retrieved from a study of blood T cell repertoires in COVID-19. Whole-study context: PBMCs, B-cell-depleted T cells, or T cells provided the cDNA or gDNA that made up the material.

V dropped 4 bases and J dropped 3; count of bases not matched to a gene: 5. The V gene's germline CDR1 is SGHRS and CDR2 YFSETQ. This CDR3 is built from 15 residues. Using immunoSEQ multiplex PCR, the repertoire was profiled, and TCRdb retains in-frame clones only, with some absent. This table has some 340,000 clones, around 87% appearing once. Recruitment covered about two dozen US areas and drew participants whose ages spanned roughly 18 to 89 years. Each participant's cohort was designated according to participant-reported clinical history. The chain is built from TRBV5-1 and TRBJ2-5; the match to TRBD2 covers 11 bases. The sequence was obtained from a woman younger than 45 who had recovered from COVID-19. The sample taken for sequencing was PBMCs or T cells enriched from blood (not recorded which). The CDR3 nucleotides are TGCGCCAGCAGCCTAGAACTAGCGGGGGAAGAGACCCAGTACTTC. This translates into CASSLELAGEETQYF. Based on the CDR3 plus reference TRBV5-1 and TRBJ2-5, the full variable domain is KAGVTQTPRYLIKTRGQQVTLSCSPISGHRSVSWYQQTPGQGLQFLFEYFSETQRNKGNFPGRFSGRQFSNSRSEMNVSTLELGDSALYLCASSLELAGEETQYFGPGTRLLVL.